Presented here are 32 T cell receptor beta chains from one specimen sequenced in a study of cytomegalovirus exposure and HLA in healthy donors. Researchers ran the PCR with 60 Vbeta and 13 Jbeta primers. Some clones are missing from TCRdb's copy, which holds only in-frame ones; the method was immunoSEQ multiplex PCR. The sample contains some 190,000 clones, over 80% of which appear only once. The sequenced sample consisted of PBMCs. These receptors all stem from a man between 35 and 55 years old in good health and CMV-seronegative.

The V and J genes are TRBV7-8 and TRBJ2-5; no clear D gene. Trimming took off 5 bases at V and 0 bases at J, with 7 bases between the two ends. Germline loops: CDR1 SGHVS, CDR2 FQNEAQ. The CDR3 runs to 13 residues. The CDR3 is CASSPDYQETQYF. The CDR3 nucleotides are TGTGCCAGCAGCCCAGACTACCAAGAGACCCAGTACTTC.

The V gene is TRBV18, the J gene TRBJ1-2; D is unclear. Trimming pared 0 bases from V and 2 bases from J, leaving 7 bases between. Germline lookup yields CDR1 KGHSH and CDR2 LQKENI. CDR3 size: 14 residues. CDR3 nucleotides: TGTGCCAGCTCACCACCGTCACAGAACTATGGCTACACCTTC. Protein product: CASSPPSQNYGYTF.

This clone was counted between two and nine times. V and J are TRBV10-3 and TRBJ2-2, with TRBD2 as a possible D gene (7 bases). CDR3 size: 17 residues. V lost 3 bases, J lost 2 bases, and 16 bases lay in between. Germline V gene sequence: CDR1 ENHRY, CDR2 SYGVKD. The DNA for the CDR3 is TGTGCCATCAGTGACCGGGGGGCCCAAACTAACACCGGGGAGCTGTTTTTT. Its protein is CAISDRGAQTNTGELFF.

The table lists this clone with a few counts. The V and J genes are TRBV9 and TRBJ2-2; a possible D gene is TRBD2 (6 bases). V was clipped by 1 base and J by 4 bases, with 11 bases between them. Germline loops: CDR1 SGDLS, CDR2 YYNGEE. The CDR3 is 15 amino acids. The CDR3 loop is CASSVQRALTGELFF. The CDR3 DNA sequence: TGTGCCAGCAGCGTACAGCGGGCGCTCACCGGGGAGCTGTTTTTT.

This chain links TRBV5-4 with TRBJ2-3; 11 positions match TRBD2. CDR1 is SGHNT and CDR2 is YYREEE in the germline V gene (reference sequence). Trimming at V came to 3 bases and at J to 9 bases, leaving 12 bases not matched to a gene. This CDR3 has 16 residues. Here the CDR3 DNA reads TGTGCCAGCAGCTCCTTAGCGGGAGGGTCCGGGGGGACGCAGTATTTT. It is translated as CASSSLAGGSGGTQYF.

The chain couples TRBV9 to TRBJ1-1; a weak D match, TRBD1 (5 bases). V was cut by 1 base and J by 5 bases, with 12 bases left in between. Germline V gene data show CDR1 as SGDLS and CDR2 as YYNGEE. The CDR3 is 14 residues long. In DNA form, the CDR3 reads TGTGCCAGCAGCGTACGACAGCGTGGGACTGAAGCTTTCTTT. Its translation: CASSVRQRGTEAFF.

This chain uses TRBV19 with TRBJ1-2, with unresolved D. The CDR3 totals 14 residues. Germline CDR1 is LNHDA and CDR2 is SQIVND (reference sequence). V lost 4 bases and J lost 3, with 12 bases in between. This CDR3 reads CASSTYGRDYGYTF. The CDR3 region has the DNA TGTGCCAGTAGTACTTACGGGAGAGACTATGGCTACACCTTC.

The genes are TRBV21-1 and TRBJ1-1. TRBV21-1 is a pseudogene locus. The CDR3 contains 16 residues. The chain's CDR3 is CASSGTGDGSLTEAFF. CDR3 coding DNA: TGTGCCAGCAGCGGTACGGGGGATGGATCTCTTACTGAAGCTTTCTTT.

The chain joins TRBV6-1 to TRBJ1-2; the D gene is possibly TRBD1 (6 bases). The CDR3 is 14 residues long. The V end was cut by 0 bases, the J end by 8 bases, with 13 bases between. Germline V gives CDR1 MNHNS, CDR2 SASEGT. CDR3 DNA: TGTGCCAGCAGTGAAGCCCGGGGGGCACTCGGCTACACCTTC. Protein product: CASSEARGALGYTF.

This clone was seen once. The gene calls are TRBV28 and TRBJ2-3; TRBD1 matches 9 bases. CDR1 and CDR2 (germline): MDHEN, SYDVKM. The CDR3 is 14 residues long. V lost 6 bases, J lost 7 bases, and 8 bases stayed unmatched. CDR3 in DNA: TGTGCCAGCAGCCGAACAGGGGGCGCAAATACGCAGTATTTT. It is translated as CASSRTGGANTQYF.

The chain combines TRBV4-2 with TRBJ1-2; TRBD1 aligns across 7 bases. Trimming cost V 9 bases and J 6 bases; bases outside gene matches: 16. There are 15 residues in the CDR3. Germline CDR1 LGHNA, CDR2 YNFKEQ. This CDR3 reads CASTSMTGYRDGYTF. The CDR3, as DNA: TGTGCCAGTACATCTATGACAGGGTATAGGGATGGCTACACCTTC.

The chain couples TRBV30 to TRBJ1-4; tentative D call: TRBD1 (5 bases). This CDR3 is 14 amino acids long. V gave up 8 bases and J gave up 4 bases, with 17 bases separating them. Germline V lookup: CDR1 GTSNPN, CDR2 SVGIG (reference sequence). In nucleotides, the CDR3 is TGTGCCGGGGGGGGTACAGGCAGTAATGAAAAACTGTTTTTT. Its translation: CAGGGTGSNEKLFF.

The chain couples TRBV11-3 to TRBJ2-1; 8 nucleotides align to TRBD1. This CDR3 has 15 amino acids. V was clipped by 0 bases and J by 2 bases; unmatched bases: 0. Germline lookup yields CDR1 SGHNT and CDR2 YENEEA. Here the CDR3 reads CASSLEDRAYNEQFF. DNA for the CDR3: TGTGCCAGCAGCTTAGAGGACAGGGCCTACAATGAGCAGTTCTTC.

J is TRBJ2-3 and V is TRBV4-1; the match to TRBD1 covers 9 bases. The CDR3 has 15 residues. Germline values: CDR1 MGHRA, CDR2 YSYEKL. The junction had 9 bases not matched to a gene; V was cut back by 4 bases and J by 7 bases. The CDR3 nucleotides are TGCGCCAGCAGCCTGCCGGGACAGGGTAGTAATACGCAGTATTTT. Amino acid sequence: CASSLPGQGSNTQYF.

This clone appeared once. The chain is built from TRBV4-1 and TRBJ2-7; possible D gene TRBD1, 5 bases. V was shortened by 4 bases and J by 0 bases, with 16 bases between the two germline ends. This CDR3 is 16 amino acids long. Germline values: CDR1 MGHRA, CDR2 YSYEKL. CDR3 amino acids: CASSRDDWGDSYEQYF. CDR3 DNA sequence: TGCGCCAGCAGCCGAGACGATTGGGGCGACTCCTACGAGCAGTACTTC.

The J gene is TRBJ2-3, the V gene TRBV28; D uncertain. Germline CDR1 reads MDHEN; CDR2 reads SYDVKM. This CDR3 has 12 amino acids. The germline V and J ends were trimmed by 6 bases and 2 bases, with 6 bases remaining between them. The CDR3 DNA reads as TGTGCCAGCAGCGGGTACACAGATACGCAGTATTTT. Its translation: CASSGYTDTQYF.

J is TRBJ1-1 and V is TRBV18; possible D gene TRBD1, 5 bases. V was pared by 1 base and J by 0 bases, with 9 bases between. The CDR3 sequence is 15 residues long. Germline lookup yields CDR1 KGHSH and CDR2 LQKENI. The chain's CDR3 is CASSPRTGVNTEAFF. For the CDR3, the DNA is TGTGCCAGCTCACCACGTACAGGCGTGAACACTGAAGCTTTCTTT.

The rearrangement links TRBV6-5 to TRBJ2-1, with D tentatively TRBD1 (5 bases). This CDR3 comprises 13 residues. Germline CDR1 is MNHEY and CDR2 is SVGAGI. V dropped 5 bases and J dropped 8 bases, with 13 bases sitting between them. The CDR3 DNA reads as TGTGCCAGCAGTGGGGCATGGCAGGATGAGCAGTTCTTC. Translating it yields CASSGAWQDEQFF.

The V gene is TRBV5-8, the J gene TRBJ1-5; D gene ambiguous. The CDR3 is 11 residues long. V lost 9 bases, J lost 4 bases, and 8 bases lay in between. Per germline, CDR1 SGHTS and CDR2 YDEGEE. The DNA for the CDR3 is TGTGCCACCGCCACTAATCAGCCCCAGCATTTT. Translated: CATATNQPQHF.

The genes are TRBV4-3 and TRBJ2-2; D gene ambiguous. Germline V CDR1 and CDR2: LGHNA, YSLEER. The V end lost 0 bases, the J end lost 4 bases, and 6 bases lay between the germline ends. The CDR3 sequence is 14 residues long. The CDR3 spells CASSQDPSTGELFF. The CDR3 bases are TGCGCCAGCAGCCAAGATCCGAGCACCGGGGAGCTGTTTTTT.

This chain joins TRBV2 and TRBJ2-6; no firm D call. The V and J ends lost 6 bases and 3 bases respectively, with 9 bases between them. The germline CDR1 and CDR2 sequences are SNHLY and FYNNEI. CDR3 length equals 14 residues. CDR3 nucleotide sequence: TGTGCCAGCAGGTGGCAATATGGGGCCAACGTCCTGACTTTC. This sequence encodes CASRWQYGANVLTF.

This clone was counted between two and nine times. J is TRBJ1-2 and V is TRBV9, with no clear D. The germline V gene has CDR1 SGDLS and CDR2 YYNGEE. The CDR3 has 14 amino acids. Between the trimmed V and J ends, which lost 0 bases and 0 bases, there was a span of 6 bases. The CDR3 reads CASSVGGANYGYTF. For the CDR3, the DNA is TGTGCCAGCAGCGTAGGGGGAGCTAACTATGGCTACACCTTC.

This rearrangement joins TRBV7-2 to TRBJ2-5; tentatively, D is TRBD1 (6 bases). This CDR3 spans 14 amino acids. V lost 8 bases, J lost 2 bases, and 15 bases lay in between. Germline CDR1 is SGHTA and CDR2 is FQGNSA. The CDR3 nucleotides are TGTGCCAGCGGCGTCTTCGGACAGCAAGAGACCCAGTACTTC. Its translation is CASGVFGQQETQYF.

The CDR3 coding sequence is TGTGCCAGTAGTCAGCGGGGACGTCTTAATGAAAAACTGTTTTTT. Its translation is CASSQRGRLNEKLFF. The J gene is TRBJ1-4, the V gene TRBV19, with TRBD1 as a possible D gene (5 bases). Trimming removed 5 bases at V and 4 bases at J, with 14 bases between. In germline, CDR1 is LNHDA, CDR2 SQIVND (reference sequence). CDR3 length equals 15 residues.

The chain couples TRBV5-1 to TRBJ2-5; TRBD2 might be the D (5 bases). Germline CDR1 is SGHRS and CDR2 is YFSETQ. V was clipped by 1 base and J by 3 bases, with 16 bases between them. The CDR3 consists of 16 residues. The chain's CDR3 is CASSLTPTVGKETQYF. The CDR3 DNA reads TGCGCCAGCAGCTTGACACCAACGGTCGGGAAAGAGACCCAGTACTTC. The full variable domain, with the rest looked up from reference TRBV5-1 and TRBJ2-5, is KAGVTQTPRYLIKTRGQQVTLSCSPISGHRSVSWYQQTPGQGLQFLFEYFSETQRNKGNFPGRFSGRQFSNSRSEMNVSTLELGDSALYLCASSLTPTVGKETQYFGPGTRLLVL.

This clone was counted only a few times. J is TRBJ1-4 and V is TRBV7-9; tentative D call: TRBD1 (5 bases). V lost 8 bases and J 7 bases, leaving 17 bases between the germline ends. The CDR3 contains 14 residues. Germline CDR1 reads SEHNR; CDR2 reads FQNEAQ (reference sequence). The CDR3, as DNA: TGTGCCAGCCACGCACCTCGGCAGGGTGAAAAACTGTTTTTT. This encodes CASHAPRQGEKLFF. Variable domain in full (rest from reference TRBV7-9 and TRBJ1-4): DTGVSQNPRHKITKRGQNVTFRCDPISEHNRLYWYRQTLGQGPEFLTYFQNEAQLEKSRLLSDRFSAERPKGSFSTLEIQRTEQGDSAMYLCASHAPRQGEKLFFGSGTQLSVL.

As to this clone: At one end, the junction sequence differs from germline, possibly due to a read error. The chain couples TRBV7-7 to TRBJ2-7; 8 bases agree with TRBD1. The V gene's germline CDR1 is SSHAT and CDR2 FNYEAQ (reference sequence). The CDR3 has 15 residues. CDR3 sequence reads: CASSLGQGVSYEQYF. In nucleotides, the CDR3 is TGTGCTAGCAGCTTAGGACAGGGTGTCTCCTACGAGCAGTACTTC.

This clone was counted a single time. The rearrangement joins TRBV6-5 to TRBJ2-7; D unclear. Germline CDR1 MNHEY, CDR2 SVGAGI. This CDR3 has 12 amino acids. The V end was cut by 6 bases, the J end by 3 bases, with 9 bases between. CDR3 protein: CASRSPVYEQYF. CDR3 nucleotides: TGTGCCAGCAGGTCCCCCGTCTACGAGCAGTACTTC.

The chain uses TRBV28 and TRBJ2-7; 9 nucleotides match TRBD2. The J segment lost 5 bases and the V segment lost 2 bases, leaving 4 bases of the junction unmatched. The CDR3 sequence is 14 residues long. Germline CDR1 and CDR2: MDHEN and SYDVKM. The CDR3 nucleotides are TGTGCCAGCAGTTTAAGCCTAGCGGGAAACGAGCAGTACTTC. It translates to CASSLSLAGNEQYF. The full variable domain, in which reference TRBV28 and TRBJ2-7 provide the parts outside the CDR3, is DVKVTQSSRYLVKRTGEKVFLECVQDMDHENMFWYRQDPGLGLRLIYFSYDVKMKEKGDIPEGYSVSREKKERFSLILESASTNQTSMYLCASSLSLAGNEQYFGPGTRLTVT.

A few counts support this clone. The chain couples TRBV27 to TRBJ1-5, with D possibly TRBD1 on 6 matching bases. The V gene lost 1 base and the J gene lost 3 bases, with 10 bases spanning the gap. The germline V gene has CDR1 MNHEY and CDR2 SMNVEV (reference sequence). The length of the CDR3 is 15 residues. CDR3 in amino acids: CASSLWGHPNQPQHF. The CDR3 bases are TGTGCCAGCAGTTTATGGGGACACCCCAATCAGCCCCAGCATTTT.

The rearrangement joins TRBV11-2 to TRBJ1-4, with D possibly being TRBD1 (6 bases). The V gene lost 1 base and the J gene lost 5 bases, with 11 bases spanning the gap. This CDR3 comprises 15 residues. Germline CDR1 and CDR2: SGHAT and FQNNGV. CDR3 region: CASSLGTQGNEKLFF. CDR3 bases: TGTGCCAGCAGCTTAGGTACACAGGGAAATGAAAAACTGTTTTTT.

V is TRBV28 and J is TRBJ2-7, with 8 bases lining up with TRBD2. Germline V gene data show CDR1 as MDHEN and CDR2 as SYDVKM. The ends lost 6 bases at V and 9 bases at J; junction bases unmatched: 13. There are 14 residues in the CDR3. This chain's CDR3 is CASRIPGGVGGQYF. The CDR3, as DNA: TGTGCCAGCAGAATCCCGGGGGGGGTTGGGGGGCAGTACTTC. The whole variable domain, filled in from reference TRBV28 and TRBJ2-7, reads DVKVTQSSRYLVKRTGEKVFLECVQDMDHENMFWYRQDPGLGLRLIYFSYDVKMKEKGDIPEGYSVSREKKERFSLILESASTNQTSMYLCASRIPGGVGGQYFGPGTRLTVT.